The TCR beta chain described here comes from a study of cytomegalovirus exposure and HLA in healthy donors (dated by TCRdb to the late 2010s). Study-level background: An earlier analysis of about 560 of the donors reported approximately 260 Gb of sequence data and 95 million to 120 million unique TCR beta sequences obtained from about 200 million T cells. HLA typing included class I and class II loci at four-digit resolution. To predict cytomegalovirus infection status, the study combined high-throughput TCR immunosequencing, statistical association of individual TCRs with disease status, and machine learning. A later analysis re-analyzed previously published TCR beta repertoires from about 730 donors and added high-resolution HLA genotyping to study TCR occurrence patterns. The study was designed to test whether signatures of past pathogen exposure could be identified by cataloging public T cell receptors. Besides the first cohort of 666 subjects, a separate validation cohort made up of some 110 different subjects was used. An early release that covered fewer than 800 HLA-typed donors contained around 330 gigabases of sequencing data and about 84 million unique TCR sequences. Across 398 genotyped donors of the cohort, an average of about 240,000 unique TCR beta nucleotide sequences per donor were sequenced, and roughly 17% of those sequences were non-productive. In a later genetic analysis, genome-wide SNP genotypes for about three fifths of the 666 donors were used, and that subset was treated as a discovery cohort. The number of donors typed differed by locus, with about 629-640 for A, B, C, DRB1 and DQB1, more than 500 for DQA1, approximately 580 for DPA1, and 472 for DPB1. Donor age, sex, ethnicity and CMV serostatus were compiled together with the repertoire data. An earlier analysis of approximately 500 of the donors applied high-throughput TCR beta sequencing to assess whether each TCR beta V gene segment acted as functional or pseudogenic. The study used immunosequencing to profile the T cell repertoires of approximately 650 subjects and linked those repertoires to cytomegalovirus serostatus. Of the approximately 400 genotyped donors, 65% to 90% were placed in the genetic ancestry cluster associated with self-reported Caucasian donors. Every repertoire in the discovery cohort had been generated on one and the same sequencing platform. The later analysis used no new phenotypic data to find candidate immune exposures, relying instead on TCR beta sequences and their occurrence across donors. Roughly 5 DR-DQ haplotypes were handled as single units for association and clustering, since linkage in the cohort was strong. Broad study findings and their caveats: Most TCR sequences were observed very rarely across donors, whereas some public TCRs were present in many individuals. In an earlier analysis of approximately 590 of the donors, most TCR beta V segments were observed in productive rearrangements about 90% or about 30% of the time, broadly matching IMGT annotations. According to a later analysis, most CMV-associated TCR beta chains appeared to be HLA-restricted, and the HLA associations seemed to be driven largely by CMV exposure. The classifier was reported to diagnose cytomegalovirus status with high specificity and sensitivity in both the original cohort and the validation cohort. According to the authors, the approach could potentially be generalized to other disease states and immunological phenotypes. The study listed 150 to 200 TCR beta chains as associated with cytomegalovirus. Strong co-occurrence of HLA alleles, especially DR and DQ, made assigning TCR associations to individual alleles difficult. Three of the identified cytomegalovirus-associated TCR beta chains were confirmed in vitro to be specific for cytomegalovirus antigens. Because counts were too low, about 18 rarely observed V segments, including chromosome 9 orphons, were left out of the earlier analysis of about 620 of the donors. Immune exposure information for the cohort was limited to CMV serostatus. A later analysis reported that several top co-occurrence clusters appeared linked to parvovirus B19, influenza, CMV and Epstein-Barr virus. Because HLA typing was unavailable for some donors at each locus, only the typed subset was used in association tests. Correlated functional status among segregating V segments might reflect linkage disequilibrium, but an unknown experimental factor could not be ruled out. Compared with the roughly 700-donor mean, donors in an Asian-associated ancestry cluster had fewer N-insertions in productive TCRs, according to a later genetic analysis. A further reported finding was that TCR beta sequences accurately predicted the HLA-A and HLA-B alleles for most subjects in the first cohort. Specific HLA alleles were associated with 15,000 to 20,000 TCR beta sequences at a false discovery rate of 0.05 in a later analysis. In a later analysis, HLA-associated TCR beta chains showed more clonal expansion and lower generation probabilities than non-associated chains that were equally common. Roughly uniform sequencing depth across donors was assumed in presence/absence analyses, although this assumption may not hold. The sequencing pipeline was judged likely to have produced a cluster of highly shared sequence variants as a technical artifact. Some IMGT-functional V segments, including TRBV6-2 and TRBV6-3, could not be distinguished by the 87-base-pair reads and were therefore excluded. V-gene and J-gene trimming of TCR beta chains was associated with a missense DCLRE1C variant in a later genetic analysis, and the association was replicated in an independent cohort. This cohort had only TCR beta chains sequenced, and the lack of alpha or paired-chain data limited which features could be detected. In a later analysis, the rate of TCR association differed among HLA loci, with DRB1 alleles having the most associated TCRs and HLA-C alleles having the fewest.

Library preparation employed the immunoSEQ multiplex PCR assay. For the multiplex PCR, a mixture combining 60 forward primers for TCR Vbeta segments and 13 reverse primers for TCR Jbeta segments was used. The CDR3 region of rearranged TCR beta genes was amplified from genomic DNA with a multiplex PCR assay. On the Illumina HiSeq System, the amplified TCR beta libraries were sequenced as 87-base-pair reads. As for how the authors treated the data: A later analysis counted approximately 76 million unique TCR beta chains across the 666 repertoires, and approximately 11 million of these chains were shared by at least two donors. Raw reads were error-corrected and collapsed into unique sequences by a nearest-neighbor algorithm in which closely related sequences were merged to remove PCR and sequencing errors. Alignment of CDR3 sequences to IMGT reference sequences was used to assign V, D and J gene segments. For a sequence to be retained, at least a six-nucleotide match to both a V gene segment and a J gene segment was required. Rearrangements were called productive when the CDR3 lacked stop codons and stayed in frame with V and J; all others were non-productive. CDR3 was defined according to IMGT convention as the region running from the second conserved V-encoded cysteine to the conserved J-encoded phenylalanine. Sequences without an unambiguous match to a single V gene segment were excluded from the earlier analysis of several hundred of the donors. In an earlier analysis of 587 of the donors, V segments were called functional above 56.7% productive rearrangements and were called segregating when the between-donor standard deviation exceeded 5%. A statistical classification framework was built for diagnosing cytomegalovirus status from the catalog of TCR beta chain sequences. V and J gene assignment, in a later analysis, came from comparing TCR nucleotide sequences with IMGT/GENE-DB human TR gene sequences. In a later analysis, CDR3 sequences and most-parsimonious VDJ recombination scenarios were assigned using the TCRdist pipeline. In a later analysis, each TCR beta chain was defined by its CDR3 amino acid sequence together with its V-gene family, and reads lacking a unique V-gene family were excluded. In a later analysis, 450 to 600 highly shared, low-generation-probability nucleotide sequences were removed to address suspected cross-contamination and a sequencing artifact. In a later analysis, a clonal expansion index was calculated for each public chain from normalized within-repertoire ranks of inferred template counts. Generation probabilities in a later analysis came from a VDJ recombination model fitted to out-of-frame rearrangements, and those results were checked against IGoR. Hypergeometric tests were used in a later analysis to score TCR-TCR, TCR-HLA and TCR-CMV co-occurrence, with a repertoire-size bias correction applied to the TCR pairs. To estimate false discovery rates, a later analysis permuted the HLA or CMV assignments 20 times. In a later analysis, co-occurring TCRs were grouped using DBSCAN, with TCRdist sequence similarity added in when clustering inside HLA-allele-positive subsets. Co-occurrence clustering excluded repertoires with fewer than 30,000 or more than 120,000 public chains, plus five with anomalous nucleotide sharing. TCRdb mirrors the immuneACCESS table, restricted to in-frame sequences. Some clones are absent from its copies; in checked studies, under half trace to an unresolved V gene, and the reason for the others is unknown. Clone size and the V and J calls come from that table; the DNA yielded D and trimming. Across this sample there are more than 150,000 clones, with more than 60% seen only once. The ten largest clonotypes hold around 7% of the sample.

V loses 0 bases of germline sequence and J loses 0 bases, and the interval between the two ends is 11 bases. The cysteine opens and the phenylalanine closes a CDR3 of 16 amino acids. This entry keeps only the CDR3 DNA: 48 bases, framed from base 1. CDR1 MGHRA and CDR2 YSYEKL were looked up in the germline V gene. Concerning this clone itself: Its antigen target is currently unknown. Per-base qualities were not stored, and no clone one base away is much larger.

The cohort consisted of 670 or so healthy bone marrow donors. At the time of sampling, all cohort members were nominally healthy, though unrecorded immune exposures were likely present. The donor tested CMV seropositive and was one of the 289 seropositive cohort members. Each donor provided a peripheral blood sample, and peripheral blood mononuclear cells were used for TCR beta sequencing. The Qiagen DNeasy Blood Extraction Kit was used to extract genomic DNA from the blood cell samples. The sequencing input was PBMCs. The clonotype was recovered from a woman aged 40 to 50 in good health and CMV-seropositive. This sequence uses TRBV4-1 and TRBJ1-1; the D gene is not confidently resolved. The encoded CDR3 is CASSQEGGGLNTEAFF. The DNA reads as follows: TGCGCCAGCAGCCAAGAAGGAGGAGGGCTGAACACTGAAGCTTTCTTT.